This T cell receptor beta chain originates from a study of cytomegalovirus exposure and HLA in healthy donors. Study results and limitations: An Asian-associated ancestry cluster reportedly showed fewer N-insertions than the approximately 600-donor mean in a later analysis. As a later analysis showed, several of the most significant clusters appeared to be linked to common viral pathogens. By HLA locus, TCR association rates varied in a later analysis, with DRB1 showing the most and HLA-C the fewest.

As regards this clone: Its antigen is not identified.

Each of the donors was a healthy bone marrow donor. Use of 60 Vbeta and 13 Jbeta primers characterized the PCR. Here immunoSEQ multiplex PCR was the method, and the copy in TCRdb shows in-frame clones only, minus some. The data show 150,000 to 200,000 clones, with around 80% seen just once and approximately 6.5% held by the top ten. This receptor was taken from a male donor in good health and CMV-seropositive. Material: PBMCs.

The CDR3 DNA reads TGTGCCAGCAGCCGGGATAACTATGGCTACACCTTC. As protein: CASSRDNYGYTF. V is TRBV27 and J is TRBJ1-2; D remains unclear. V was trimmed by 6 bases and J by 1 base, leaving 6 bases between them. Germline values: CDR1 MNHEY, CDR2 SMNVEV (reference sequence). CDR3 size: 12 residues.